This TCR beta chain is drawn from a study of cytomegalovirus exposure and HLA in healthy donors. Study-level points and caveats: A later analysis showed HLA-associated TCR beta chains outstripping equally common others in clonal expansion.

Note on this clone: Its antigen is still unknown.

The study ran its PCR with 60 Vbeta and 13 Jbeta primers. Here immunoSEQ multiplex PCR was the method, and the copy in TCRdb shows in-frame clones only, minus some. The sample carries approximately 140,000 clones, around 80% recorded once. This CDR3 has 17 residues. With 3 bases clipped from V and 4 bases from J, the junction kept 10 bases outside the gene matches. Germline CDR1 is SGHTA and CDR2 is FQGNSA. V and J are TRBV7-2 and TRBJ2-7; 12 nucleotides line up with TRBD2. Sequencing was done on a sample of PBMCs. This TCR was sampled from a man aged 18 to 29 in good health and CMV-seropositive. CDR3 coding DNA: TGTGCCAGCAGCTTTTCCCGACTAGCGGGAGACATGTACGAGCAGTACTTC. Translation: CASSFSRLAGDMYEQYF.